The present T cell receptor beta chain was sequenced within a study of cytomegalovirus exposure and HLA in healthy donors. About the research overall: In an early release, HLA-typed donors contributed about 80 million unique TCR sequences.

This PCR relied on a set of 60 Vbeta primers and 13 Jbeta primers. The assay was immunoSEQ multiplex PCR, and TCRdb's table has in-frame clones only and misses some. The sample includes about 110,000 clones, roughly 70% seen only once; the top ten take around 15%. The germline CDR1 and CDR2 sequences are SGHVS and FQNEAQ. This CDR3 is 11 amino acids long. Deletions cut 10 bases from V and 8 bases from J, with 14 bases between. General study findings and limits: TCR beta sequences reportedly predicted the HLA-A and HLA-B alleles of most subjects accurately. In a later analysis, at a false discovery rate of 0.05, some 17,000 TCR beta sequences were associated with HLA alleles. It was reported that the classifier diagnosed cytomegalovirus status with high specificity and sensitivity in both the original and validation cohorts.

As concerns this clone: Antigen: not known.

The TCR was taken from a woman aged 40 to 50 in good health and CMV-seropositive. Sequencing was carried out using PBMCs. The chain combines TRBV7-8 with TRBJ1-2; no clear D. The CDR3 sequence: CATRPLSGYTF. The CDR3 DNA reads TGTGCCACCCGCCCGTTGAGCGGCTACACCTTC.